This T cell receptor beta chain originates from a study of blood T cell repertoires in COVID-19. Authors' analysis steps: How many nucleated cells were present was estimated from reference gene primer amplification. The assay was immunoSEQ multiplex PCR, and TCRdb's table has in-frame clones only and misses some. That table supplies the V and J calls and clone size; D and trimming were determined from the DNA. The repertoire consists of over 250,000 clones, with approximately 88% occurring once and the leading ten covering 0.75% to 1%. This clone was detected only once. Specimen: PBMCs or T cells enriched from blood (not recorded which). The clonotype originates from a woman aged 25 to 39 who had recovered from COVID-19.

CDR3 nucleotide sequence: TGTGCCAGCAGACAGACAGGGGGTTCCTACAATGAGCAGTTCTTC. Its translation is CASRQTGGSYNEQFF. The V gene is TRBV5-6, the J gene TRBJ2-1, with 9 bases lining up with TRBD1. This CDR3 has 15 residues. CDR1 and CDR2 from the germline V gene are SGHDT and YYEEEE. Trimming removed 5 bases from V and 1 base from J; junction bases left unmatched: 4.